This TCR beta chain is drawn from a study of T cells in localized non-small cell lung cancer. Study-wide findings and caveats: Clonality peaked in uninvolved adjacent lung rather than tumor. A single tumor region was sequenced, leaving heterogeneity possible. The study linked higher blood T cell density to longer overall survival.

Clones were read by immunoSEQ multiplex PCR, and TCRdb kept only the in-frame ones, dropping some. The sample holds some 64,000 clones, roughly 90% seen once. About this clone: Its antigen is unidentified.

This TCR was recovered from a woman aged 40-69 years with stage I lung adenocarcinoma. The material sequenced was peripheral blood, taken before any cancer treatment.

The CDR3 DNA reads TGTGCCAGCTCACCAAGCCCGGACAGGGGGAACACCATATATTTT. The encoded protein is CASSPSPDRGNTIYF. The genes are TRBV18 and TRBJ1-3; TRBD1 agrees at 10 bases. V shed 2 bases, J shed 7 bases, and the junction held 5 bases outside the gene matches. Germline V gene data show CDR1 as KGHSH and CDR2 as LQKENI. The CDR3 covers 15 residues.